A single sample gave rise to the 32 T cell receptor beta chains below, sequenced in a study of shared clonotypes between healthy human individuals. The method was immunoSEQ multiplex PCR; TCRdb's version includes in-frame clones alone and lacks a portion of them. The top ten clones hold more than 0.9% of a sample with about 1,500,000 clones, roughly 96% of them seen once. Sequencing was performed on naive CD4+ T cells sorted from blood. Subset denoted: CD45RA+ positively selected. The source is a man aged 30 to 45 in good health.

The CDR3 loop is CATSPRDNEQFF. Written as DNA, the CDR3 is TGTGCCACCAGCCCGCGGGACAATGAGCAGTTCTTC. The J gene is TRBJ2-1, the V gene TRBV15, with a possible D match to TRBD2 (5 bases). V was cut by 5 bases and J by 5 bases, with 7 bases left in between. Germline-derived CDR1 and CDR2 are LNHNV and YYDKDF (reference sequence). CDR3 length: 12 amino acids.

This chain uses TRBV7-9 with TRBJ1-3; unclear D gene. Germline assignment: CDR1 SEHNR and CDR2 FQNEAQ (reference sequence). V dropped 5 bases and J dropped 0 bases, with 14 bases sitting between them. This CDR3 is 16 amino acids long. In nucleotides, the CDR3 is TGTGCCAGCAGCCTCGCCTGGACGAACTCTGGAAACACCATATATTTT. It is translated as CASSLAWTNSGNTIYF.

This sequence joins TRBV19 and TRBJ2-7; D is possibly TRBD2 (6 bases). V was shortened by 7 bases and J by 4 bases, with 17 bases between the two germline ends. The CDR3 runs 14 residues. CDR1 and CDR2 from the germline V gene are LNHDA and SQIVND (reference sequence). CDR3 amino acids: CASKPTGVWYEQYF. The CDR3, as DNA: TGTGCCAGTAAACCAACGGGGGTCTGGTACGAGCAGTACTTC.

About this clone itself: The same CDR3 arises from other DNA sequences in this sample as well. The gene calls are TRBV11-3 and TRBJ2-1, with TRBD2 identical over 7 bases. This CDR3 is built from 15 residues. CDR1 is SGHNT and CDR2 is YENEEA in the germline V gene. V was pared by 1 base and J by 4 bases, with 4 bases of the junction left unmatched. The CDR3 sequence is CASSLGLAGYNEQFF. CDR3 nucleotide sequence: TGTGCCAGCAGCTTAGGACTAGCTGGTTACAATGAGCAGTTCTTC. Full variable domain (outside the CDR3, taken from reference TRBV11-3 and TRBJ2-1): EAGVVQSPRYKIIEKKQPVAFWCNPISGHNTLYWYLQNLGQGPELLIRYENEEAVDDSQLPKDRFSAERLKGVDSTLKIQPAELGDSAVYLCASSLGLAGYNEQFFGPGTRLTVL.

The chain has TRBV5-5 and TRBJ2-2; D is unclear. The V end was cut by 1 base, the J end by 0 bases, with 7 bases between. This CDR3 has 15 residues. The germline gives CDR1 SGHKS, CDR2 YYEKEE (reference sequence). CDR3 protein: CASSLRFANTGELFF. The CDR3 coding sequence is TGTGCCAGCAGCTTGAGGTTCGCGAACACCGGGGAGCTGTTTTTT.

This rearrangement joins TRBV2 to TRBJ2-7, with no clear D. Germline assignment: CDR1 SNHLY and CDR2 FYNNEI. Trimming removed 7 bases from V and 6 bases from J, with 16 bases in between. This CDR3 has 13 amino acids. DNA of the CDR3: TGTGCCAGCATGGAGACCAAAGGCAGCGAGCAGTACTTC. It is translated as CASMETKGSEQYF.

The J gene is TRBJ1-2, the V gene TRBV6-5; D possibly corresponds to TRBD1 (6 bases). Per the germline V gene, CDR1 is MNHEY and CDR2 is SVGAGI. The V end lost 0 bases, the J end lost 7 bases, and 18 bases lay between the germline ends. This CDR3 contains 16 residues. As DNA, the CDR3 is TGTGCCAGCAGTTACTCGTGGTCGGACAGAGCTGGTGGCTACACCTTC. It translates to CASSYSWSDRAGGYTF.

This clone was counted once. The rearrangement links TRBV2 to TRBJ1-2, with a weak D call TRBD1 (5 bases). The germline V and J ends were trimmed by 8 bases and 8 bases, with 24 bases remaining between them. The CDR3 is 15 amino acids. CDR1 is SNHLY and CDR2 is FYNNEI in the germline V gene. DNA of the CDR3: TGTGCCAGCCTCCGGGACGGCCCTCTTGGCGTAGGCTACACCTTC. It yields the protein CASLRDGPLGVGYTF.

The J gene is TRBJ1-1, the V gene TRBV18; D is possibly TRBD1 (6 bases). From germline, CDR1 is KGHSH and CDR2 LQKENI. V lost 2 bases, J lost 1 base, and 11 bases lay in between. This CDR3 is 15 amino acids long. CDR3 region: CASSPRGQRNTEAFF. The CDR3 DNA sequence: TGTGCCAGCTCACCAAGAGGACAGAGGAACACTGAAGCTTTCTTT.

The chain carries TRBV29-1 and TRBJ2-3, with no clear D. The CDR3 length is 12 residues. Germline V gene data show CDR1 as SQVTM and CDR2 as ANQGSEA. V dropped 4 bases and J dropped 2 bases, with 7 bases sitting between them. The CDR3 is CSVGPLTDTQYF. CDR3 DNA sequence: TGCAGCGTTGGACCTCTCACAGATACGCAGTATTTT.

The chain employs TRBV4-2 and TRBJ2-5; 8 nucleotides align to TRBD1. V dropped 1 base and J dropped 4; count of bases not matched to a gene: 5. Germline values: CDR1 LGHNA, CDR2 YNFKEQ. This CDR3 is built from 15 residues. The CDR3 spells CASSQGAGTGETQYF. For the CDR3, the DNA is TGTGCCAGCAGCCAAGGGGCCGGGACAGGAGAGACCCAGTACTTC.

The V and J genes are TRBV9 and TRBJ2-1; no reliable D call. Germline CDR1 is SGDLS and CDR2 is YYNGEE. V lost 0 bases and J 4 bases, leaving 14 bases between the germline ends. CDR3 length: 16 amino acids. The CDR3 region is CASSVVSSLAYNEQFF. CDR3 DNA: TGTGCCAGCAGCGTAGTATCGAGTCTCGCGTACAATGAGCAGTTCTTC.

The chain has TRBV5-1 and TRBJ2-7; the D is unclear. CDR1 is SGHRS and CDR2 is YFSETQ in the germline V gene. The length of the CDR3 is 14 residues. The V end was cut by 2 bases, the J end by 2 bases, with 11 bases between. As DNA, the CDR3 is TGCGCCAGCAGCTTCAGGCCCTCCCCCTACGAGCAGTACTTC. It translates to CASSFRPSPYEQYF.

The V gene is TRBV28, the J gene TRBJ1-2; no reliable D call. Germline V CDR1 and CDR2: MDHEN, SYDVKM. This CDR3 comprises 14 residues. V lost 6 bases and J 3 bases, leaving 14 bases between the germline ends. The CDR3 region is CASSLPLTDYGYTF. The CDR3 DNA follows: TGTGCCAGCAGCTTACCGCTGACGGACTATGGCTACACCTTC.

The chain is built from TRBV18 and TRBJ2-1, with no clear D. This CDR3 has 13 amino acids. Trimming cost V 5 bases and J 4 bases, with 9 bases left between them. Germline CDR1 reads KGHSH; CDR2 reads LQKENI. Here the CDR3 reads CASSTSVYNEQFF. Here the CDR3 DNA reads TGTGCCAGCTCAACAAGCGTATACAATGAGCAGTTCTTC.

The chain's CDR3 is CASSPIQGVGETQYF. Written as DNA, the CDR3 is TGTGCCAGCTCACCCATTCAGGGGGTAGGCGAGACCCAGTACTTC. The V and J genes are TRBV18 and TRBJ2-5; 7 bases align to TRBD1. Germline V gene sequence: CDR1 KGHSH, CDR2 LQKENI. The junction had 9 bases not matched to a gene; V was cut back by 3 bases and J by 5 bases. This CDR3 contains 15 residues.

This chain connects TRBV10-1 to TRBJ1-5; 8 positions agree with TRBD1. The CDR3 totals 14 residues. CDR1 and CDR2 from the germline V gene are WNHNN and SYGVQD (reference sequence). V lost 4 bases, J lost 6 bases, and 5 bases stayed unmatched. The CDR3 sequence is CASSGDRGFQPQHF. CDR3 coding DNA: TGCGCCAGCAGTGGTGACAGGGGATTTCAGCCCCAGCATTTT.

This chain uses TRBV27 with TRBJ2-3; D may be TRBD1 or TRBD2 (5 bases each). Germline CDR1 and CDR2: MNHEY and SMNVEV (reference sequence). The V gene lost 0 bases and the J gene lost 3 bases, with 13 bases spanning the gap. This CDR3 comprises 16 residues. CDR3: CASSLSRDRITDTQYF. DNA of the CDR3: TGTGCCAGCAGTTTATCGAGGGACCGGATTACAGATACGCAGTATTTT.

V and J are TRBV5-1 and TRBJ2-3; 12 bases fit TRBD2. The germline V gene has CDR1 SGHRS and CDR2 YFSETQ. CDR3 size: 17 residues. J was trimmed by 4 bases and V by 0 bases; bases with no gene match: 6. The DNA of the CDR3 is TGCGCCAGCAGCTTGGCCCTAGCGGGAGGGTCGGCAGATACGCAGTATTTT. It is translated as CASSLALAGGSADTQYF.

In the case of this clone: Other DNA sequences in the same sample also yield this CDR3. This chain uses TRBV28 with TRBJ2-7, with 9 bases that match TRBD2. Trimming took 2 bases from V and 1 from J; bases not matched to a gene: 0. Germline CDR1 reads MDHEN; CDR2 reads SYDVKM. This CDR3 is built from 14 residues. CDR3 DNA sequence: TGTGCCAGCAGTTTACTAGCGGGATCCTACGAGCAGTACTTC. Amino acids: CASSLLAGSYEQYF.

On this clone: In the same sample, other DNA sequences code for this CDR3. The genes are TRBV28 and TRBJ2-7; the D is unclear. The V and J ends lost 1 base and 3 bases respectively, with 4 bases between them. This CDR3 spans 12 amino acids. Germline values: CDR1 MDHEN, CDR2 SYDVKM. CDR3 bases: TGTGCCAGCAGTTTATCCTACTACGAGCAGTACTTC. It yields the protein CASSLSYYEQYF.

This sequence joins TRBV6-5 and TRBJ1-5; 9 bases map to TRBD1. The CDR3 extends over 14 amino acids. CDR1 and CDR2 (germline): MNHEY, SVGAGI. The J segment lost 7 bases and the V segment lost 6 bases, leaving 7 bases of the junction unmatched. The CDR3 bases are TGTGCCAGCAGCCCCGGACAGGGGCGCCAGCCCCAGCATTTT. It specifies CASSPGQGRQPQHF.

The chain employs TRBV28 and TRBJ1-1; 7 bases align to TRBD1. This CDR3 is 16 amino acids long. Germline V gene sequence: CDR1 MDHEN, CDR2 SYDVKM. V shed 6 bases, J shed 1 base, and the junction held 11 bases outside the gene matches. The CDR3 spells CASRFRLRGRNTEAFF. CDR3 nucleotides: TGTGCCAGCAGGTTCCGTTTAAGGGGGCGGAACACTGAAGCTTTCTTT.

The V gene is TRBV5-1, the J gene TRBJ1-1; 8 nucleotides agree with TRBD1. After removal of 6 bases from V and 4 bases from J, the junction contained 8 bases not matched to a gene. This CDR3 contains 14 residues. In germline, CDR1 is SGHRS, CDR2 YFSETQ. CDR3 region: CASTDQGAGTEAFF. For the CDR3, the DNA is TGCGCCAGCACTGATCAGGGGGCGGGCACTGAAGCTTTCTTT.

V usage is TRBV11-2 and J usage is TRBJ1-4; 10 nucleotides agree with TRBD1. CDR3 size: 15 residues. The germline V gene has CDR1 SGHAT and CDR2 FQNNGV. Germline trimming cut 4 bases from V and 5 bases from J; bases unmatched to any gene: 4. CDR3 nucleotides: TGTGCCAGCAGCTACCGGACAGGGGGAAATGAAAAACTGTTTTTT. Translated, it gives CASSYRTGGNEKLFF.

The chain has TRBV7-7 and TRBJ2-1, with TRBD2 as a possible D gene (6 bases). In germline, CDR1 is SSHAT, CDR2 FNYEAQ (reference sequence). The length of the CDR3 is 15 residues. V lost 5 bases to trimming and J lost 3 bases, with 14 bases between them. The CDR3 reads CASSQNPSDYNEQFF. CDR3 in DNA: TGTGCCAGCAGCCAAAACCCTAGCGACTACAATGAGCAGTTCTTC.

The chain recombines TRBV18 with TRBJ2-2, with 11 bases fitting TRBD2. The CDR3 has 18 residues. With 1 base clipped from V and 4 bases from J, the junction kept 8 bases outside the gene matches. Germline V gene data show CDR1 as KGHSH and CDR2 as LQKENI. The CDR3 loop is CASSPRLDSGRATGELFF. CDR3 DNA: TGTGCCAGCTCACCACGATTGGATAGCGGGAGGGCCACCGGGGAGCTGTTTTTT.

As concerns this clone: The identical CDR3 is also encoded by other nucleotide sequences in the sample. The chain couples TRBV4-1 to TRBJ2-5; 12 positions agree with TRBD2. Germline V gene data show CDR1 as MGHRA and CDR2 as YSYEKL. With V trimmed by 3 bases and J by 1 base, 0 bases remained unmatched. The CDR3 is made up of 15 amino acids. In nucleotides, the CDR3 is TGCGCCAGCAGCCAGGGACTAGCGGGCCAAGAGACCCAGTACTTC. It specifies CASSQGLAGQETQYF.

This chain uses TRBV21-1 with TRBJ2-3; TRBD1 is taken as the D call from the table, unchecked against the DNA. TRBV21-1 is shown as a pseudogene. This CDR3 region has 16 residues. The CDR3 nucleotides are TGTGCCAGCAGCCCCGACCGGATAGGGGGTAACGATACGCAGTATTTT. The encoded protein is CASSPDRIGGNDTQYF.

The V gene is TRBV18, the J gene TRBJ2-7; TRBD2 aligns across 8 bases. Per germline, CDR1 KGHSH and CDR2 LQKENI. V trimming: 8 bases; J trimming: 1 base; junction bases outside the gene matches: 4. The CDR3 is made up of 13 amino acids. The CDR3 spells CASTSGSSYEQYF. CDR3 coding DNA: TGTGCCAGCACTAGCGGCAGTTCCTACGAGCAGTACTTC.

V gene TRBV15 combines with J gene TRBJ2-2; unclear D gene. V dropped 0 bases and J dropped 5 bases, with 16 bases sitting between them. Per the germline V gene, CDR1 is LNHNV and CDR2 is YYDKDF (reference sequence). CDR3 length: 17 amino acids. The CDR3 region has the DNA TGTGCCACCAGCAGAGATTCGGGCCCAATCACAACCGGGGAGCTGTTTTTT. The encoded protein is CATSRDSGPITTGELFF.

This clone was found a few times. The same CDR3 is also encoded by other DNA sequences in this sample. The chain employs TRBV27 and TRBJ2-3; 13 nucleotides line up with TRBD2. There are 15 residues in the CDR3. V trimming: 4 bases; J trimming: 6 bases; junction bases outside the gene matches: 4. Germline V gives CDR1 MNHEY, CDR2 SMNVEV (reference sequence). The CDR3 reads CASSWTSGRTDTQYF. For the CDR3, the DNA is TGTGCCAGCAGTTGGACTAGCGGGAGAACGGATACGCAGTATTTT.